These T cell receptor beta chains were read from a single sample in a study of human T cells and chemical hapten exposure. TCRdb re-called the RACE reads through MiXCR, storing one row per CDR3 protein. The sample lists roughly 120,000 distinct CDR3 sequences; roughly an eighth were seen once. The sample consisted of whole blood, taken in connection with sensitization to the hapten diphenylcyclopropenone (DPC). These receptors all come from a man aged 18 to 30 with alopecia areata. Some clones in this sample may be carry-over from other donors' samples. Each CDR3 is given with its conserved first and last residue. Fields, in order: J gene, V gene, D gene, clone size, CDR3 DNA, CDR3 protein. A D gene is named only where the DNA matches it firmly. The listing skips clone size in some rows; elsewhere it reads once, few, many or a size class.

TRBJ2-3 | TRBV7-2 | TRBD2 | . | TGTGCCAGCAGCTTAAATAGCGGGGGGGCCGATACGCAGTATTTT | CASSLNSGGADTQYF
TRBJ1-4 | TRBV18 | . | . | TGTGCCAGCTCACAGATTGCGAATGCCGAAAAACTGTTTTTT | CASSQIANAEKLFF
TRBJ1-5 | TRBV20-1 | . | few | TGCAGTGCTTATACGCCGGGGTGGACTCAGCCCCAGCATTTT | CSAYTPGWTQPQHF
TRBJ2-7 | TRBV6-1 | TRBD2 | few | TGTGCCAGCATCGGACTAGCGGGTTCCTACGAGCAGTACTTC | CASIGLAGSYEQYF
TRBJ2-5 | TRBV5-6 | . | . | TGTGCCAGCAGCTTTGGAACGATCCAAGAGACCCAGTACTTC | CASSFGTIQETQYF
TRBJ2-3 | TRBV11-2 | TRBD1 | few | TGTGCCAGCAGCCTGGACAGGGCTCGTACAGATACGCAGTATTTT | CASSLDRARTDTQYF
TRBJ1-6 | TRBV18 | . | few | TGTGCCAGCTCACCAGGGGGCCCCTATTCACCCCTCCACTTT | CASSPGGPYSPLHF
TRBJ2-1 | TRBV24-1 | TRBD1 | few | TGTGCCACCAGTGACAGAATGACAGGGTCAGATGAGCAGTTCTTC | CATSDRMTGSDEQFF
TRBJ2-3 | TRBV7-2 | . | few | TGTGCCAGCAGCTCCGGGGGCAACACAGATACGCAGTATTTT | CASSSGGNTDTQYF
TRBJ2-2 | TRBV6-5 | TRBD2 | . | TGTGCCAGCACTTTAGCGGGGTTCAACACCGGGGAGCTGTTTTTT | CASTLAGFNTGELFF
TRBJ1-1 | TRBV13 | . | many | TGTGCCAGCAGTCGAACGACGGCAGATTGGAACAAAGCTTTCTTT | CASSRTTADWNKAFF
TRBJ2-7 | TRBV9 | . | few | TGTGCCAGCAGCGTACAGGACGAAGGCGACGAGCAGTACTTC | CASSVQDEGDEQYF
TRBJ1-1 | TRBV20-1 | . | few | TGCAGTGCTAGAGATATTCCTGAGAACACTGAAGCTTTCTTT | CSARDIPENTEAFF
TRBJ1-1 | TRBV4-3 | . | many | TGCGCCAGCAGCCAAGATCTGGAGGCAGGGCTGAACACTGAAGCTTTCTTT | CASSQDLEAGLNTEAFF
TRBJ1-1 | TRBV6-2/TRBV6-3 | . | . | TGTGCCAGCAGTTACATCTTAACTGACATGAACACTGAAGCTTTCTTT | CASSYILTDMNTEAFF
TRBJ2-5 | TRBV20-1 | TRBD1 | . | TGCAGTGCTCCGGGACAGGGACAAGAGACCCAGTACTTC | CSAPGQGQETQYF
TRBJ1-1 | TRBV3-1 | TRBD1 | . | TGTGCCAGCGGTGACAGGGGAATGACTGAAGCTTTCTTT | CASGDRGMTEAFF
TRBJ1-1 | TRBV6-2/TRBV6-3 | . | many | TGTGCCAGCAGTTACTGGGTAGCACGGCTGAACACTGAAGCTTTCTTT | CASSYWVARLNTEAFF
TRBJ2-3 | TRBV5-1 | . | . | TGCGCCAGCAGCTTCGGGACTAGCACAGATACGCAGTATTTT | CASSFGTSTDTQYF
TRBJ1-1 | TRBV6-2/TRBV6-3 | . | . | TGTGCCAGCAGTTTTACATGGGGGGCGAATGAAGCTTTCTTT | CASSFTWGANEAFF
TRBJ2-2 | TRBV7-8 | . | few | TGTGCCAGCAACTTGCCCGTCCCCCGCTTCGCGAACACCGGGGAGCTGTTTTTT | CASNLPVPRFANTGELFF
TRBJ1-5 | TRBV4-1 | . | many | TGCGCCAGCAGCCAAGGGTTGGCACCATGGCAGCCCCAGCATTTT | CASSQGLAPWQPQHF